These 31 T cell receptor beta chains share one sample of origin, sequenced in a study of T cell repertoires in cytomegalovirus infection. TCRdb reanalysed the reads using MiXCR and keeps one entry per CDR3 protein. The repertoire holds 450,000 to 650,000 distinct CDR3 sequences, with more than 20% as singletons. The source material was PBMCs. The receptors here all came from a human donor in good health (CMV status not recorded). Some clones in this sample may be carry-over from other donors' samples.

The chain couples TRBV9 to TRBJ1-3, with D uncertain. Germline assignment: CDR1 SGDLS and CDR2 YYNGEE. The CDR3 loop spans 15 amino acids. With 0 bases removed from V and 2 bases from J, the gap between germline ends came to 9 bases. The CDR3 is CASSVDVGPGNTIYF. CDR3 nucleotides: TGTGCCAGCAGCGTAGATGTAGGTCCTGGAAACACCATATATTTT.

This clonotype has a handful of counts. The V gene is TRBV6-1, the J gene TRBJ1-1, with D uncertain. The V gene's germline CDR1 is MNHNS and CDR2 SASEGT. This CDR3 has 13 amino acids. Trimming cost V 3 bases and J 3 bases, with 8 bases left between them. The CDR3, as DNA: TGTGCCAGCAGTGATTCTTGGGACACTGAAGCTTTCTTT. This encodes CASSDSWDTEAFF.

The chain has TRBV6-1 and TRBJ2-7; 7 bases agree with TRBD2. Germline V gives CDR1 MNHNS, CDR2 SASEGT. This CDR3 is built from 15 residues. V dropped 5 bases and J dropped 2; count of bases not matched to a gene: 9. The CDR3 DNA reads TGTGCCAGCAGTTCCCTCCTGGGAGGGACCTACGAGCAGTACGTC. Translation: CASSSLLGGTYEQYV.

The rearrangement uses TRBV28 and TRBJ1-5; D is ambiguous. Trimming shortened V by 5 bases and J by 5 bases, and 7 bases separated the two germline ends. Germline CDR1 MDHEN, CDR2 SYDVKM. CDR3 length equals 12 residues. Here the CDR3 DNA reads TGTGCCAGCAGTCCCCCATATCAGCCCCAGCATTTT. This codes for CASSPPYQPQHF.

This clonotype was picked up a small number of times. Here the CDR3 reads CASTPFLGTGNEQFF. As DNA, the CDR3 is TGTGCCAGTACCCCGTTTTTAGGGACAGGGAATGAGCAGTTCTTC. The chain is built from TRBV27 and TRBJ2-1; 9 nucleotides match TRBD1. V shed 9 bases, J shed 7 bases, and the junction held 13 bases outside the gene matches. CDR1 is MNHEY and CDR2 is SMNVEV in the germline V gene (reference sequence). CDR3 length: 15 amino acids.

About this clonotype itself: A much larger clone sits a single nucleotide away, making a read error possible. The gene calls are TRBV7-2 and TRBJ2-4; D not resolved. Germline CDR1 and CDR2: SGHTA and FQGNSA. V was trimmed by 1 base and J by 3 bases, leaving 10 bases between them. The CDR3 totals 15 residues. CDR3 sequence reads: CASSLDRANKNIQYF. The CDR3 bases are TGTGCCAGCAGCTTAGATCGGGCCAACAAAAACATTCAGTACTTC.

The chain carries TRBV7-2 and TRBJ1-1; D possibly corresponds to TRBD1 (6 bases). CDR3 size: 16 residues. Germline V lookup: CDR1 SGHTA, CDR2 FQGNSA. V was clipped by 7 bases and J by 1 base, with 19 bases between them. CDR3 nucleotides: TGTGCCAGCAACGGGGCCAGGGGATCAGGGAACACTGAAGCTTTCTTT. Protein: CASNGARGSGNTEAFF.

J is TRBJ2-6 and V is TRBV6-1; either TRBD1 or TRBD2 may fit D (7 bases each). This CDR3 spans 18 amino acids. CDR1 MNHNS and CDR2 SASEGT come from the germline V gene. V gave up 5 bases and J gave up 0 bases, with 17 bases separating them. The CDR3 DNA reads as TGTGCCAGCAGTCAGGGGGGGGTAACTAGCTCTGGGGCCAACGTCCTGACTTTC. Amino acid sequence: CASSQGGVTSSGANVLTF.

The chain uses TRBV7-9 and TRBJ1-6, with D perhaps TRBD1 (5 bases). V shed 5 bases and J shed 0 bases, with 17 bases lying between them. Germline V gives CDR1 SEHNR, CDR2 FQNEAQ (reference sequence). This CDR3 has 18 amino acids. CDR3 loop: CASSRTGRSGSYNSPLHF. CDR3 nucleotides: TGTGCCAGCAGCCGTACAGGAAGGTCTGGCTCCTATAATTCACCCCTCCACTTT.

This clonotype showed up many times. This chain connects TRBV7-2 to TRBJ2-1; 7 bases fit TRBD2. Germline V gives CDR1 SGHTA, CDR2 FQGNSA. The CDR3 is 17 residues long. Germline trimming cut 2 bases from V and 0 bases from J; bases unmatched to any gene: 7. This CDR3 reads CASSLLWGRASYNEQFF. As DNA, the CDR3 is TGTGCCAGCAGCTTATTATGGGGGAGGGCCTCCTACAATGAGCAGTTCTTC.

This clonotype has at least ten counts. The CDR3 reads CASSAQDRGEQFF. CDR3 in DNA: TGTGCCAGCAGTGCCCAGGACAGGGGCGAGCAGTTCTTC. This sequence joins TRBV6-1 and TRBJ2-1; TRBD1 matches 9 bases. With 4 bases clipped from V and 10 bases from J, the junction kept 5 bases outside the gene matches. The CDR3 contains 13 residues. Germline values: CDR1 MNHNS, CDR2 SASEGT.

The chain uses TRBV19 and TRBJ2-1, with 7 nucleotides matching TRBD2. The J segment lost 3 bases and the V segment lost 7 bases, leaving 9 bases of the junction unmatched. This CDR3 is 15 amino acids long. Germline loops: CDR1 LNHDA, CDR2 SQIVND (reference sequence). The CDR3 sequence: CASTAGTTSYNEQFF. Written as DNA, the CDR3 is TGTGCCAGTACCGCCGGGACTACCAGCTACAATGAGCAGTTCTTC.

The rearrangement uses TRBV24-1 and TRBJ1-2, with D perhaps TRBD1 (6 bases). This CDR3 has 12 residues. Germline CDR1 reads KGHDR; CDR2 reads SFDVKD. V was shortened by 4 bases and J by 11 bases, with 13 bases between the two germline ends. CDR3 amino acids: CATSDLTGQYTF. DNA of the CDR3: TGTGCCACCAGTGACCTAACAGGGCAGTACACCTTC.

The chain uses TRBV11-3 and TRBJ1-6; the D is unclear. The CDR3 extends over 14 amino acids. V was clipped by 5 bases and J by 7 bases, with 12 bases between them. Germline CDR1 is SGHNT and CDR2 is YENEEA. CDR3 loop: CASSPESSNSPLHF. In DNA, the CDR3 is TGTGCCAGCAGCCCCGAGAGTTCCAATTCACCCCTCCACTTT.

CDR3 nucleotides: TGTGCCAGCAGTTTATACTCAATAGCGGGAGTTAAGACTGAGCAGTTCTTC. It encodes CASSLYSIAGVKTEQFF. The chain recombines TRBV27 with TRBJ2-1, with 9 bases that match TRBD2. Germline values: CDR1 MNHEY, CDR2 SMNVEV (reference sequence). This CDR3 region has 17 residues. Trimming took 1 base from V and 9 from J; bases not matched to a gene: 13.

This clonotype was observed a handful of times. This CDR3 reads CASSFLEGAPYEQYV. CDR3 nucleotides: TGTGCCAGCAGCTTCCTTGAGGGAGCCCCCTACGAGCAGTACGTC. The J gene is TRBJ2-7, the V gene TRBV7-9; tentatively, D is TRBD2 (5 bases). Germline V gives CDR1 SEHNR, CDR2 FQNEAQ (reference sequence). The length of the CDR3 is 15 residues. Between the trimmed V and J ends, which lost 3 bases and 2 bases, there was a span of 14 bases.

The rearrangement links TRBV6-2 or TRBV6-3 to TRBJ2-1, with 8 positions matching TRBD2. The germline gives CDR1 MNHEY, CDR2 SVGEGT. The CDR3 loop spans 19 amino acids. V was clipped by 7 bases and J by 2 bases; unmatched bases: 19. CDR3: CASTNTRDLAGFAYNEQFF. The CDR3 DNA is TGTGCCAGCACTAATACTAGGGACTTAGCGGGATTTGCCTACAATGAGCAGTTCTTC.

This clonotype occurred many times. The rearrangement joins TRBV7-9 to TRBJ2-3, with a tentative D call TRBD2 (6 bases). In germline, CDR1 is SEHNR, CDR2 FQNEAQ (reference sequence). The germline V and J ends were trimmed by 3 bases and 2 bases, with 15 bases remaining between them. The CDR3 extends over 16 amino acids. The CDR3 loop reads CASSFLEEGLTDTQYF. CDR3 DNA sequence: TGTGCCAGCAGCTTCCTAGAGGAGGGGCTCACAGATACGCAGTATTTT.

This clonotype was found once. The V gene is TRBV28, the J gene TRBJ1-1; the D gene is possibly TRBD1 (5 bases). V was clipped by 6 bases and J by 4 bases, with 15 bases between them. The CDR3 has 14 residues. CDR1 MDHEN and CDR2 SYDVKM come from the germline V gene. The CDR3 loop reads CASRGGGRSTEAFF. CDR3 bases: TGTGCCAGCAGGGGGGGAGGAAGGAGCACTGAAGCTTTCTTT.

This clonotype has ten or more counts. The chain is built from TRBV28 and TRBJ1-4, with D possibly TRBD1 on 6 matching bases. Germline-derived CDR1 and CDR2 are MDHEN and SYDVKM. V was clipped by 7 bases and J by 6 bases, with 18 bases between them. The CDR3 consists of 15 residues. The CDR3 loop reads CASTLGDRPYEKLFF. The CDR3 nucleotides read TGTGCCAGCACCTTGGGCGACAGGCCCTATGAAAAACTGTTTTTT.

In this sample, this clonotype turned up many times. This chain joins TRBV7-2 and TRBJ2-5, with 9 bases matching TRBD2. Germline V CDR1 and CDR2: SGHTA, FQGNSA. CDR3 length: 16 amino acids. Germline trimming cut 1 base from V and 5 bases from J; bases unmatched to any gene: 8. The CDR3 here is CASSLGVAGAGETQYF. The CDR3 DNA is TGTGCCAGCAGCTTAGGGGTAGCGGGAGCGGGGGAGACCCAGTACTTC. Variable domain in full (rest from reference TRBV7-2 and TRBJ2-5): GAGVSQSPSNKVTEKGKDVELRCDPISGHTALYWYRQSLGQGLEFLIYFQGNSAPDKSGLPSDRFSAERTGGSVSTLTIQRTQQEDSAVYLCASSLGVAGAGETQYFGPGTRLLVL.

This clonotype was seen repeatedly, ten times or more. V is TRBV7-2 and J is TRBJ2-7, with TRBD2 identical over 8 bases. The V segment lost 0 bases and the J segment 4 bases; nucleotides outside the gene matches: 5. Germline V gene data show CDR1 as SGHTA and CDR2 as FQGNSA. The CDR3 has 15 amino acids. Here the CDR3 reads CASSLARGLGYEQYF. CDR3 bases: TGTGCCAGCAGCTTAGCCCGGGGACTAGGATACGAGCAGTACTTC. The complete variable domain, with remaining parts taken from reference TRBV7-2 and TRBJ2-7, reads GAGVSQSPSNKVTEKGKDVELRCDPISGHTALYWYRQSLGQGLEFLIYFQGNSAPDKSGLPSDRFSAERTGGSVSTLTIQRTQQEDSAVYLCASSLARGLGYEQYFGPGTRLTVT.

The chain recombines TRBV12-3 or TRBV12-4 with TRBJ2-1, with D maybe TRBD2 (5 bases). CDR3 length: 13 residues. V lost 7 bases and J 7 bases, leaving 14 bases between the germline ends. CDR3 bases: TGTGCCAGCACTCTCCTCGAGGGAAATGAGCAGTTCTTC. Amino acid sequence: CASTLLEGNEQFF.

This chain links TRBV6-5 with TRBJ2-1; D remains unclear. This CDR3 comprises 13 residues. Germline V CDR1 and CDR2: MNHEY, SVGAGI. The V gene lost 7 bases and the J gene lost 6 bases, with 13 bases spanning the gap. The CDR3 is CASTPQPSNEQFF. For the CDR3, the DNA is TGTGCCAGCACCCCGCAGCCCAGCAATGAGCAGTTCTTC.

This clonotype has a handful of counts. The V gene is TRBV7-8, the J gene TRBJ2-1, with D possibly matching TRBD2 (6 bases). Trimming pared 4 bases from V and 4 bases from J, leaving 14 bases between. The CDR3 has 15 amino acids. Germline V gene lookup returns CDR1 SGHVS and CDR2 FQNEAQ. For the CDR3, the DNA is TGTGCCAGCAGCTCCCGGGAGTACTCGTACAATGAGCAGTTCTTC. Translation gives CASSSREYSYNEQFF. The complete variable domain, with remaining parts taken from reference TRBV7-8 and TRBJ2-1, reads GAGVSQSPRYKVAKRGQDVALRCDPISGHVSLFWYQQALGQGPEFLTYFQNEAQLDKSGLPSDRFFAERPEGSVSTLKIQRTQQEDSAVYLCASSSREYSYNEQFFGPGTRLTVL.

This clonotype turned up a few times. The chain has TRBV7-8 and TRBJ2-7; TRBD2 aligns across 9 bases. Germline CDR1 and CDR2: SGHVS and FQNEAQ. The CDR3 contains 16 residues. The V and J ends lost 5 bases and 0 bases, in that order; junction bases with no gene match: 8. The CDR3, as DNA: TGTGCCAGCAGCCCGCAGACTAGCGGAACCTCCTACGAGCAGTACGTC. It is translated as CASSPQTSGTSYEQYV.

The chain carries TRBV29-1 and TRBJ1-2; 9 bases are shared with TRBD1. CDR1 and CDR2 from the germline V gene are SQVTM and ANQGSEA. The CDR3 totals 13 residues. After removal of 7 bases from V and 0 bases from J, the junction contained 3 bases not matched to a gene. The CDR3 nucleotides are TGCAGCGGTACAGGGGGCCCTAACTATGGCTACACCTTC. Translating gives CSGTGGPNYGYTF.

The table lists this clonotype with a few counts. The rearrangement links TRBV4-3 to TRBJ2-3, with D maybe TRBD2 (5 bases). The length of the CDR3 is 14 residues. Trimming took off 3 bases at V and 1 base at J, with 8 bases between the two ends. Per the germline V gene, CDR1 is LGHNA and CDR2 is YSLEER. The CDR3 region has the DNA TGCGCCAGCAGCCAGGTTAGCGGCACAGATACGCAGTATTTT. Its translation: CASSQVSGTDTQYF.

This clonotype was counted many times. The rearrangement uses TRBV7-2 and TRBJ2-1; D is unresolved. The CDR3 totals 13 residues. The ends were cut back, 5 bases at V and 4 bases at J, with 9 bases in the middle. Germline CDR1 and CDR2: SGHTA and FQGNSA. The CDR3: CASSTARYNEQFF. In nucleotides, the CDR3 is TGTGCCAGCAGCACGGCAAGGTACAATGAGCAGTTCTTC. Full variable domain (missing parts from reference TRBV7-2 and TRBJ2-1): GAGVSQSPSNKVTEKGKDVELRCDPISGHTALYWYRQSLGQGLEFLIYFQGNSAPDKSGLPSDRFSAERTGGSVSTLTIQRTQQEDSAVYLCASSTARYNEQFFGPGTRLTVL.

This clonotype was observed at least ten times. The rearrangement joins TRBV7-2 to TRBJ2-7, with 14 positions matching TRBD2. Germline V gene lookup returns CDR1 SGHTA and CDR2 FQGNSA. This CDR3 comprises 19 residues. V shed 2 bases and J 0 bases; nucleotides not matched to a gene: 9. The CDR3 loop is CASSLLTRLAGGLSYEQYF. In DNA, the CDR3 is TGTGCCAGCAGCTTATTAACACGACTAGCGGGAGGGCTCTCCTACGAGCAGTACTTC.

The chain is built from TRBV12-3 or TRBV12-4 and TRBJ2-7; TRBD2 aligns across 8 bases. V trimming: 6 bases; J trimming: 5 bases; junction bases outside the gene matches: 9. CDR3 length: 14 amino acids. For the CDR3, the DNA is TGTGCCAGCAGCCGGGGGGGCGGGAGAAACGAGCAGTACTTC. As protein: CASSRGGGRNEQYF.